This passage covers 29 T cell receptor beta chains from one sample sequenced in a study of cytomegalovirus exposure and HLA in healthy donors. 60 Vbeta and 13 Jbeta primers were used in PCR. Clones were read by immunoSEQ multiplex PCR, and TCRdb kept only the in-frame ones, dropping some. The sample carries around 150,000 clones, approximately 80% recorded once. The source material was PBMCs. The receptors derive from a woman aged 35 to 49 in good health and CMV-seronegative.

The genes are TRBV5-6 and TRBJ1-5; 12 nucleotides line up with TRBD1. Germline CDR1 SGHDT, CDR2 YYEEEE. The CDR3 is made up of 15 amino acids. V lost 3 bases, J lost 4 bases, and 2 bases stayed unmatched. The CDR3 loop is CASSWGQGANQPQHF. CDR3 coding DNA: TGTGCCAGCAGCTGGGGACAGGGGGCGAATCAGCCCCAGCATTTT.

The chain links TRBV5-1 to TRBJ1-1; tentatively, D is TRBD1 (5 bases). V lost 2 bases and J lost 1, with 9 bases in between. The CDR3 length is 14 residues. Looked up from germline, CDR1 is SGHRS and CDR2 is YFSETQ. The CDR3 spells CASSLLGQNTEAFF. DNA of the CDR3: TGCGCCAGCAGCTTATTAGGACAGAACACTGAAGCTTTCTTT.

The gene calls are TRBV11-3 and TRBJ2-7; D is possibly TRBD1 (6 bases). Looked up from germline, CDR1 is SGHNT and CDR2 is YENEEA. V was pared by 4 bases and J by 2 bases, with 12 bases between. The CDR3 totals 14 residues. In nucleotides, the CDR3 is TGTGCCAGCAGCTCAAGGACAGATCCCTACGAGCAGTACTTC. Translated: CASSSRTDPYEQYF.

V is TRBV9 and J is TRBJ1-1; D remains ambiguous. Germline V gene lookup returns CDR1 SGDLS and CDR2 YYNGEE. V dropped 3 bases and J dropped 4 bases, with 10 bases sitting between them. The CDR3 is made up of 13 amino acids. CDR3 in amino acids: CASSAGGGTEAFF. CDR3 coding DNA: TGTGCCAGCAGCGCCGGAGGAGGCACTGAAGCTTTCTTT.

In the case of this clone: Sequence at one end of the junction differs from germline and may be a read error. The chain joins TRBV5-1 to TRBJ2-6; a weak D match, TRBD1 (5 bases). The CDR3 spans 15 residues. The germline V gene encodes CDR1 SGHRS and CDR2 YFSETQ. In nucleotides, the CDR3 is TGCGCCAGCAGCTTGGATATCTCTGGGGCCAACGGCCTGACTTTC. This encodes CASSLDISGANGLTF.

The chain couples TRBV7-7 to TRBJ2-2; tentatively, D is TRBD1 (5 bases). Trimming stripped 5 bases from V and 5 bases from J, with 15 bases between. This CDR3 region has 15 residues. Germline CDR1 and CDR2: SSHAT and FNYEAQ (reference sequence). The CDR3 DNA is TGTGCCAGCAGCGAGAGAGCAGGGTGGACCGGGGAGCTGTTTTTT. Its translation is CASSERAGWTGELFF.

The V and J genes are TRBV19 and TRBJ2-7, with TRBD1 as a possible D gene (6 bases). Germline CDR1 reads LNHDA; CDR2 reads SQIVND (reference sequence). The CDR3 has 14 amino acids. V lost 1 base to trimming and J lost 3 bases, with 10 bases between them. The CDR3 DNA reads TGTGCCAGTAGTATAGGACAGGACCGCTACGAGCAGTACTTC. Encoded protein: CASSIGQDRYEQYF.

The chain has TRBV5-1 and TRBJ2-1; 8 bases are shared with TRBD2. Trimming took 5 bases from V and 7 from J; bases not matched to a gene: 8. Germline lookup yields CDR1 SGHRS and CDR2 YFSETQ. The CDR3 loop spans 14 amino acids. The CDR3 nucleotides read TGCGCCAGCAGGCTGAGGACTAGCACGAATGAGCAGTTCTTC. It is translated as CASRLRTSTNEQFF. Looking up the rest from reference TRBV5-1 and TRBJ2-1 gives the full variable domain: KAGVTQTPRYLIKTRGQQVTLSCSPISGHRSVSWYQQTPGQGLQFLFEYFSETQRNKGNFPGRFSGRQFSNSRSEMNVSTLELGDSALYLCASRLRTSTNEQFFGPGTRLTVL.

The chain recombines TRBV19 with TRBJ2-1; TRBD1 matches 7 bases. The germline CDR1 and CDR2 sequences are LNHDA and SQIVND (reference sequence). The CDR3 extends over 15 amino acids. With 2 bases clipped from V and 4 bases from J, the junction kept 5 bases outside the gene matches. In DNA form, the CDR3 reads TGTGCCAGTAGTATAAGGACAGGCAGATACAATGAGCAGTTCTTC. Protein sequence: CASSIRTGRYNEQFF.

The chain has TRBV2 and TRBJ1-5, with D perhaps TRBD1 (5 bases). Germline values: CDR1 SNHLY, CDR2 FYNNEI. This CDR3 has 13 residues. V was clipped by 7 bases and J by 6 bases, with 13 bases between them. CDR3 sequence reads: CASKDRRGQPQHF. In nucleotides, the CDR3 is TGTGCCAGCAAGGATAGGAGGGGTCAGCCCCAGCATTTT. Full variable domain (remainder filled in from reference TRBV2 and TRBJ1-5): EPEVTQTPSHQVTQMGQEVILRCVPISNHLYFYWYRQILGQKVEFLVSFYNNEISEKSEIFDDQFSVERPDGSNFTLKIRSTKLEDSAMYFCASKDRRGQPQHFGDGTRLSIL.

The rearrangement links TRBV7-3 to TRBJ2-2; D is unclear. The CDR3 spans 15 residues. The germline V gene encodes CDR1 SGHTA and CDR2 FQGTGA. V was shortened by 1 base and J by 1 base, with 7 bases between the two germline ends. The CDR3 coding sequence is TGTGCCAGCAGCTTAATCGCAGGGAACACCGGGGAGCTGTTTTTT. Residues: CASSLIAGNTGELFF. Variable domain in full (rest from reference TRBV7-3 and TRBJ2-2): GAGVSQTPSNKVTEKGKYVELRCDPISGHTALYWYRQSLGQGPEFLIYFQGTGAADDSGLPNDRFFAVRPEGSVSTLKIQRTERGDSAVYLCASSLIAGNTGELFFGEGSRLTVL.

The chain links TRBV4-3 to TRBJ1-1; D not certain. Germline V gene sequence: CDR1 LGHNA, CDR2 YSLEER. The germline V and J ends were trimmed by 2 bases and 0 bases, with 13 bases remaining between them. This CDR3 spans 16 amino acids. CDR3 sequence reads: CASSQRGFRVNTEAFF. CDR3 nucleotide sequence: TGCGCCAGCAGCCAAAGAGGGTTTCGGGTGAACACTGAAGCTTTCTTT.

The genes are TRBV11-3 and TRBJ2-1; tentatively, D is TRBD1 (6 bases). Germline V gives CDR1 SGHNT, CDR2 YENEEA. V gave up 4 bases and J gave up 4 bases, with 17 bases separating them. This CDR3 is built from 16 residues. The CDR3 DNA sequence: TGTGCCAGCAGCTCAGGGGTCTTTTCTATGTACAATGAGCAGTTCTTC. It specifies CASSSGVFSMYNEQFF.

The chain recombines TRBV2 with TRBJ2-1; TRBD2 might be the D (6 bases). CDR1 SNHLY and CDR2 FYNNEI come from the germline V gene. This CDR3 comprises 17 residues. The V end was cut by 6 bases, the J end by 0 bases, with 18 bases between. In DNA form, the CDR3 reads TGTGCCAGCAGCCCCAGGAGGGGCGAGTCCTCCTACAATGAGCAGTTCTTC. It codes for CASSPRRGESSYNEQFF.

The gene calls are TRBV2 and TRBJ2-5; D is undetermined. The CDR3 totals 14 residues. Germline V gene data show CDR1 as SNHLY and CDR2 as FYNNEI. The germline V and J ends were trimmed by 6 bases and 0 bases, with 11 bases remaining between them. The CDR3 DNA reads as TGTGCCAGCAGGCCTGACGGAGACCAAGAGACCCAGTACTTC. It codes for CASRPDGDQETQYF.

CDR3 nucleotide sequence: TGTGCCAGCAGCGTTGGGACACCCATGAACACTGAAGCTTTCTTT. It yields the protein CASSVGTPMNTEAFF. The chain couples TRBV9 to TRBJ1-1; D possibly corresponds to TRBD1 (6 bases). The CDR3 has 15 amino acids. With 2 bases removed from V and 0 bases from J, the gap between germline ends came to 11 bases. Germline-derived CDR1 and CDR2 are SGDLS and YYNGEE.

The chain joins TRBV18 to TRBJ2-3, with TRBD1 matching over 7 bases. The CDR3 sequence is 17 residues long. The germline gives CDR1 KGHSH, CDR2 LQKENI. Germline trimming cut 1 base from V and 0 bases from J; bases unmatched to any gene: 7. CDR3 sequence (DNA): TGTGCCAGCTCACCACGGTCCACAGGGGCTAGCACAGATACGCAGTATTTT. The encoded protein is CASSPRSTGASTDTQYF.

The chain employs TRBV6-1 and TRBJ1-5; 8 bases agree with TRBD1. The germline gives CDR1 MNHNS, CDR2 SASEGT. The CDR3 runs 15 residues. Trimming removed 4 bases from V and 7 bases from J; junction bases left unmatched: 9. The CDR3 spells CASSAQDREFQPQHF. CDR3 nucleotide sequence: TGTGCCAGCAGTGCCCAGGACAGGGAATTCCAGCCCCAGCATTTT.

CDR3 amino acids: CASSLYAGKNTEAFF. CDR3 sequence (DNA): TGTGCCAGCAGCTTATATGCGGGAAAGAACACTGAAGCTTTCTTT. The chain joins TRBV7-6 to TRBJ1-1, with D uncertain. The V gene lost 2 bases and the J gene lost 1 base, with 11 bases spanning the gap. Germline V gene data show CDR1 as SGHVS and CDR2 as FNYEAQ. The length of the CDR3 is 15 residues.

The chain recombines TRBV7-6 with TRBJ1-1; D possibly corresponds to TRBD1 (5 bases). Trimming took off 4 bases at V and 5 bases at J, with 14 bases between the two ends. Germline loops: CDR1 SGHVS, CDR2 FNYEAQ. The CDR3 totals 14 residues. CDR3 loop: CASSYRGGGTEAFF. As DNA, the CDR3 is TGTGCCAGCAGCTACCGGGGCGGAGGGACTGAAGCTTTCTTT.

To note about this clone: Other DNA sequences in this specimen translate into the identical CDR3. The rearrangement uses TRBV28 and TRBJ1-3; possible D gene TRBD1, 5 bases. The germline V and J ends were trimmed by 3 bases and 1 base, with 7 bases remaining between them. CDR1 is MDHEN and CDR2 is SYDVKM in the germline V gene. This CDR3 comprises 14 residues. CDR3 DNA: TGTGCCAGCAGTTTGGGGGGTTCTGGAAACACCATATATTTT. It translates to CASSLGGSGNTIYF.

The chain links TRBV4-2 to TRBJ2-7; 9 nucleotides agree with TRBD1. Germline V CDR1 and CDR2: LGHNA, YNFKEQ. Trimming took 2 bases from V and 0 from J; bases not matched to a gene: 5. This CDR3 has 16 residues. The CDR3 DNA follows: TGTGCCAGCAGCCAAACTGGGACAGGGCCCTCCTACGAGCAGTACTTC. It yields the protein CASSQTGTGPSYEQYF.

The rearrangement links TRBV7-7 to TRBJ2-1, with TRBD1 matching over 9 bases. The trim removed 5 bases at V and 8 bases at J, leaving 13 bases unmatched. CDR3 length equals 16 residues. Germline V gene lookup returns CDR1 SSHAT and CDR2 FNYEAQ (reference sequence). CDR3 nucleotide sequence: TGTGCCAGCAGCCAAGGGACAGGGTCTTGGTCAGATGAGCAGTTCTTC. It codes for CASSQGTGSWSDEQFF.

CDR3 amino acids: CASSARTGESAQHF. CDR3 nucleotide sequence: TGTGCCAGCAGTGCCCGGACAGGGGAATCAGCCCAGCATTTT. This sequence joins TRBV6-1 and TRBJ1-5, with 9 bases identical to TRBD1. The CDR3 totals 14 residues. Germline values: CDR1 MNHNS, CDR2 SASEGT. J was trimmed by 11 bases and V by 4 bases; bases with no gene match: 9.

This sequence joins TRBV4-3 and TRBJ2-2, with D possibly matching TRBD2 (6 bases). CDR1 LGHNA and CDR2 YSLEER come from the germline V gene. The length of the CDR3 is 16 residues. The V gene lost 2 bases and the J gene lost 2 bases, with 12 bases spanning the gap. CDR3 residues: CASSQRGSPNTGELFF. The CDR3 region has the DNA TGCGCCAGCAGCCAACGGGGGAGCCCTAACACCGGGGAGCTGTTTTTT.

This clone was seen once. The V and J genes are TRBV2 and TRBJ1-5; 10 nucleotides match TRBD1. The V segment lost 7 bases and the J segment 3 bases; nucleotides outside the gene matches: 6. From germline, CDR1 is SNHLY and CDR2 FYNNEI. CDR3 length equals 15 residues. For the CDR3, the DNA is TGTGCCAGCACTATGACAGGGGGCCTCAATCAGCCCCAGCATTTT. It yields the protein CASTMTGGLNQPQHF.

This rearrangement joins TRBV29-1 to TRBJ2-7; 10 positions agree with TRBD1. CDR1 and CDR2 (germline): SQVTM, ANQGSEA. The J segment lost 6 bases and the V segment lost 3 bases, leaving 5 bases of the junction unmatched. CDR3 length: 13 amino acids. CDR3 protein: CSVEWDRGGEQYF. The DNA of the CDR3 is TGCAGCGTTGAGTGGGACAGGGGTGGCGAGCAGTACTTC.

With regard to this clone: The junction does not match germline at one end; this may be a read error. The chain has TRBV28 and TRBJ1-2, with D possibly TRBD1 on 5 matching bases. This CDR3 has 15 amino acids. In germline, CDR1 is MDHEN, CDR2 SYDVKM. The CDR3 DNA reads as TGTGCCATCAGTTTAGGTGTGGGGACTACCTATGGCTACACCTTC. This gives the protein CAISLGVGTTYGYTF.

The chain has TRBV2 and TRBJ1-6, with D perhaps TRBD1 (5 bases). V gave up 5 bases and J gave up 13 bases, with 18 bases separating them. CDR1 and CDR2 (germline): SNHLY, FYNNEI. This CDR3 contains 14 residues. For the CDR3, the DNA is TGTGCCAGCAGTCCCCGGGACTATAATCCCCCCCTCCACTTT. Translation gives CASSPRDYNPPLHF.